This T cell receptor beta chain comes out of a study of shared clonotypes between healthy human individuals. Background on the study: The study used three CD4 naive, three CD4 memory, two CD8 naive and one CD8 memory plate per donor.

This clone has more than one count but fewer than ten. Its antigen is still unknown. Genomic DNA from each subset was divided evenly over several immunoSEQ plates. The authors loaded around 220 ng DNA, tens of thousands of T cell genomes, into sorted-subset replicate PCRs. TCRdb's copy holds only in-frame clones and misses some; the assay was immunoSEQ multiplex PCR. The sample consists of about 2.4 million clones, approximately 93% of them appearing once. Study-level findings and limits: Sharing of clonotypes among donors was expected to vary with sequencing depth.

This TCR derives from a man between 18 and 35 years old in good health. Some clones in this sample may be carry-over from other donors' samples. Sequenced: naive CD4+ T cells from PBMCs. Subset defined: CD45RA+ positively selected.

The CDR3 spells CASSQGGTEAFF. CDR3 sequence (DNA): TGTGCCAGCAGCCAAGGGGGCACTGAAGCTTTCTTT. The J gene is TRBJ1-1, the V gene TRBV7-2; a possible D gene is TRBD1 (6 bases). Germline CDR1 and CDR2: SGHTA and FQGNSA. V lost 5 bases, J lost 4 bases, and 8 bases lay in between. The CDR3 length is 12 residues.